What follows is one T cell receptor (beta chain) and its context. The data stem from a study of CD8 T cells in Susac syndrome. Random-hexamer reverse transcription was applied to roughly 0.5 to 1 ug RNA. Using its own MiXCR run on the immunoSEQ multiplex PCR reads, TCRdb lists one record per CDR3 protein. The sample contains about 80,000 distinct CDR3 sequences, 96% of which appear only once. The sequenced material came from CD8+ T cells from PBMCs. This clonotype was obtained from a human donor with Susac syndrome.

The CDR3 region has the DNA TGTGCCACCAGCAGAGATCGGGGTAGCGAGAGCACAGATACGCAGTATTTT. Its translation: CATSRDRGSESTDTQYF. The J gene is TRBJ2-3, the V gene TRBV15, with D possibly being TRBD2 (5 bases). V lost 0 bases, J lost 0 bases, and 13 bases lay in between. CDR3 size: 17 residues. From germline, CDR1 is LNHNV and CDR2 YYDKDF (reference sequence).